Below are 15 T cell receptor beta chains sequenced from a single sample in a study of T cells after yellow fever vaccination. TCRdb reprocessed the 5' RACE reads with MiXCR, giving one entry per CDR3 protein. The repertoire has more than 15,000 distinct CDR3 sequences, approximately 4.1% of them found once; the top ten carry roughly 0.4%. The sample in question was PBMCs, either bulk or a sorted T-cell subset (CD4+, CD8+, memory, or dextramer-sorted; not recorded which), obtained 15 days after the yellow fever booster vaccination. These receptors were obtained from a man in his thirties or forties who received the YFV17D yellow fever vaccine.

This clonotype was counted ten times or more. The chain employs TRBV5-4 and TRBJ2-2; no reliable D call. The V gene lost 3 bases and the J gene lost 5 bases, with 14 bases spanning the gap. This CDR3 has 15 amino acids. Germline-derived CDR1 and CDR2 are SGHNT and YYREEE (reference sequence). This CDR3 is CASSSSGVGTGELFF. Here the CDR3 DNA reads TGTGCCAGCAGCTCGTCCGGAGTAGGAACCGGGGAGCTGTTTTTT.

This clonotype was counted many times. This rearrangement joins TRBV13 to TRBJ2-1; no definite D call. CDR1 PRHDT and CDR2 FYEKMQ come from the germline V gene (reference sequence). CDR3 length: 16 residues. V was cut by 4 bases and J by 0 bases, with 13 bases left in between. The chain's CDR3 is CASSSPSGSSYNEQFF. The CDR3 bases are TGTGCCAGCAGCTCCCCCTCCGGTTCCTCCTACAATGAGCAGTTCTTC.

At least ten counts were recorded for this clonotype. CDR3 region: CASSQGQLNTGELFF. DNA of the CDR3: TGCGCCAGCAGCCAGGGACAGCTTAACACCGGGGAGCTGTTTTTT. The chain employs TRBV5-1 and TRBJ2-2; 7 nucleotides match TRBD1. Germline CDR1 is SGHRS and CDR2 is YFSETQ. The CDR3 totals 15 residues. The V segment lost 4 bases and the J segment 2 bases; nucleotides outside the gene matches: 5.

Ten or more counts support this clonotype. The chain has TRBV12-3 or TRBV12-4 and TRBJ2-3; D not certain. V dropped 3 bases and J dropped 6 bases, with 4 bases sitting between them. The CDR3 length is 11 residues. The CDR3, as DNA: TGTGCCAGCAGTTTTGGGGATACGCAGTATTTT. Protein: CASSFGDTQYF.

This clonotype was recorded at least ten times. Written as DNA, the CDR3 is TGCACCAGCAGCCAAGATGGGACCCAGTACTTC. This sequence encodes CTSSQDGTQYF. The rearrangement links TRBV1 to TRBJ2-5. TRBV1 is a pseudogene locus. The CDR3 is made up of 11 amino acids.

This clonotype occurred many times. This sequence joins TRBV5-1 and TRBJ1-1; 9 nucleotides align to TRBD1. Germline values: CDR1 SGHRS, CDR2 YFSETQ. This CDR3 comprises 15 residues. V dropped 4 bases and J dropped 0; count of bases not matched to a gene: 4. The CDR3 bases are TGCGCCAGCAGCGAGGGACAGGGTATGAACACTGAAGCTTTCTTT. Residues: CASSEGQGMNTEAFF.

This clonotype was seen repeatedly, ten times or more. V usage is TRBV3-1 and J usage is TRBJ2-1, with D possibly matching TRBD2 (5 bases). CDR1 and CDR2 (germline): LGHDT, YNNKEL (reference sequence). This CDR3 region has 16 residues. Trimming stripped 2 bases from V and 5 bases from J, with 16 bases between. CDR3: CASSQFPDSEHNEQFF. CDR3 nucleotide sequence: TGTGCCAGCAGCCAATTTCCGGATAGCGAGCACAATGAGCAGTTCTTC.

Within the sample, this clonotype is medium-sized. J is TRBJ2-5 and V is TRBV5-1, with D tentatively TRBD1 (5 bases). The CDR3 spans 13 residues. The germline V gene encodes CDR1 SGHRS and CDR2 YFSETQ. The V end lost 0 bases, the J end lost 3 bases, and 6 bases lay between the germline ends. The CDR3 is CASSLEGEETQYF. CDR3 sequence (DNA): TGCGCCAGCAGCTTGGAAGGGGAAGAGACCCAGTACTTC.

The sample holds many counts of this clonotype. The chain combines TRBV6-5 with TRBJ2-1, with TRBD1 as a possible D gene (5 bases). The CDR3 loop spans 17 amino acids. V was clipped by 0 bases and J by 4 bases, with 16 bases between them. Germline CDR1 reads MNHEY; CDR2 reads SVGAGI. The CDR3 nucleotides read TGTGCCAGCAGTTACTCGGGGCAGGATATTGTTTACAATGAGCAGTTCTTC. This sequence encodes CASSYSGQDIVYNEQFF.

In its sample, this clonotype was seen many times. The chain carries TRBV24-1 and TRBJ2-1; 8 bases map to TRBD2. CDR1 KGHDR and CDR2 SFDVKD come from the germline V gene. This CDR3 comprises 16 residues. With V trimmed by 4 bases and J by 4 bases, 8 bases remained unmatched. In DNA, the CDR3 is TGTGCCACCAGTGAACCAACTAGCGGAGCTTACAATGAGCAGTTCTTC. Translating gives CATSEPTSGAYNEQFF.

In its sample, this clonotype was seen many times. V usage is TRBV12-3 or TRBV12-4 and J usage is TRBJ2-1; D perhaps matches TRBD1 (6 bases). This CDR3 comprises 14 residues. V lost 4 bases, J lost 4 bases, and 11 bases lay in between. DNA of the CDR3: TGTGCCAGCAGTTGGACAGACCTATACAATGAGCAGTTCTTC. Amino acids: CASSWTDLYNEQFF.

This clonotype appeared many times. This CDR3 is CSVEEFQREMNEQFF. The CDR3 DNA is TGCAGCGTTGAAGAATTCCAGCGGGAGATGAATGAGCAGTTCTTC. The chain carries TRBV29-1 and TRBJ2-1; 8 bases are shared with TRBD2. The germline gives CDR1 SQVTM, CDR2 ANQGSEA. The ends lost 0 bases at V and 7 bases at J; junction bases unmatched: 8. The CDR3 is 15 amino acids.

There are many counts of this clonotype. The chain recombines TRBV19 with TRBJ2-7; tentatively, D is TRBD1 or TRBD2 (5 bases each). Germline V CDR1 and CDR2: LNHDA, SQIVND (reference sequence). This CDR3 is built from 14 residues. The CDR3 bases are TGTGCTTCCTCCGGGACCTTCAGCTCCTACGAGCAGTACTTC. It encodes CASSGTFSSYEQYF.

This clonotype was seen at least ten times. Written as DNA, the CDR3 is TGCGCCAGCAGCCAACAGGTTGAAAGGAACACCGGGGAGCTGTTTTTT. Its protein is CASSQQVERNTGELFF. This chain joins TRBV4-3 and TRBJ2-2; no clear D gene. The germline V gene has CDR1 LGHNA and CDR2 YSLEER. The CDR3 sequence is 16 residues long. V was pared by 2 bases and J by 1 base, with 11 bases between.

Sample share makes this clonotype medium-sized. J is TRBJ2-7 and V is TRBV20-1; TRBD2 aligns across 7 bases. The germline gives CDR1 DFQATT, CDR2 SNEGSKA (reference sequence). V was clipped by 6 bases and J by 0 bases; unmatched bases: 11. CDR3 length: 15 residues. The CDR3 spells CSADGIAGRSYEQYF. The CDR3 DNA follows: TGCAGTGCCGACGGAATAGCGGGCCGCTCCTACGAGCAGTACTTC.